This record looks at one TCR beta chain sequence and its context. Only one base separates this from a far larger clonotype, so it likely reflects a read error. CDR3 length equals 16 residues. Germline V gene data show CDR1 as SGHNT and CDR2 as YYREEE (reference sequence). Adult Caucasians living in Nashville, Tennessee made up all of the donors. The sample is drawn from a study of shared clonotypes between healthy human individuals. Every immunoSEQ plate was one replicate of a subset's evenly spread DNA. Repertoires were generated with immunoSEQ multiplex PCR, while TCRdb's copy carries only in-frame clones and drops some. In the table there are about 460,000 clones, 70% to 80% of which are singletons.

What was sequenced was PBMCs. The sequence was obtained from a woman in her 40s in good health. Some clones in this sample may be carry-over from other donors' samples. V gene TRBV5-4 combines with J gene TRBJ2-2; the D gene is possibly TRBD2 (5 bases). The CDR3 DNA is TGTGCCAGCAGCTTGGACGCTAGGAGGAGCACCGGGGAGCTGTCTTTT. Protein product: CASSLDARRSTGELSF.